This TCR beta chain was identified in a study of T cells in localized non-small cell lung cancer. Germline values: CDR1 SEHNR, CDR2 FQNEAQ (reference sequence). Trimming cost V 5 bases and J 6 bases, with 14 bases left between them. The CDR3 extends over 13 amino acids. Sequenced by immunoSEQ multiplex PCR; TCRdb stores in-frame clones only, minus some. The sample yields some 34,000 clones, roughly 75% seen once. Study-level findings and limits: Longer overall survival was associated with a higher density of T cells in the blood. Turning up in adjacent lung were a median approximately 60 of the top 100 tumor clones. The highest T cell clonality was in uninvolved adjacent lung, above tumor. A single tumor region was sequenced, leaving heterogeneity possible.

As concerns this clone: Its antigen remains unidentified.

This specimen consisted of peripheral blood, obtained before any cancer treatment. This TCR was recovered from a male donor at least 60 years old with stage III squamous cell lung carcinoma. The chain employs TRBV7-9 and TRBJ2-7; D may correspond to TRBD1 or TRBD2 (5 bases each). CDR3 in amino acids: CASSPYGGFEQYF. CDR3 nucleotides: TGTGCCAGCAGCCCTTATGGGGGATTCGAGCAGTACTTC.